The T cell receptor (beta chain) described here comes from a study of spatial heterogeneity in lung cancer. The wider study: Alpha-chain sequences were detected in numbers that were consistently lower than beta-chain sequences.

Broader study findings: More often at tumor resection than at routine follow-up, ubiquitous expanded tumor TCRs were detected in the blood.

Every TCR cDNA molecule carried a tag that served as a unique molecular identifier. Using its own MiXCR run on the 5' RACE reads, TCRdb lists one record per CDR3 protein. The sample yields under 11,000 distinct CDR3 sequences, 3% to 4% seen once. Trimming cost V 3 bases and J 4 bases; bases outside gene matches: 5. CDR1 is KGHSH and CDR2 is LQKENI in the germline V gene. CDR3 length equals 14 residues. Specified time point: sample taken at primary tumor resection. Whole RNA, isolated from tumor, nontumor lung or frozen PBMC, was sequenced without prior sorting. The donor population consisted of some 67 patients with untreated, early-stage non-small cell lung cancer. In the case of this clonotype: What it binds is unknown. A read error is possible here, since a much larger clone lies one base away. Found in a library prepared for alpha chains, this beta chain is an off-target read, and its abundance has little meaning.

Sequenced material: PBMCs, taken at surgery. This rearrangement joins TRBV18 to TRBJ1-1; 7 positions agree with TRBD1. This TCR derives from a female donor with early-stage non-small cell lung cancer. The CDR3 sequence is CASSPGQSTTEAFF. CDR3 in DNA: TGTGCCAGCTCACCGGGACAGTCGACCACTGAAGCTTTCTTT.